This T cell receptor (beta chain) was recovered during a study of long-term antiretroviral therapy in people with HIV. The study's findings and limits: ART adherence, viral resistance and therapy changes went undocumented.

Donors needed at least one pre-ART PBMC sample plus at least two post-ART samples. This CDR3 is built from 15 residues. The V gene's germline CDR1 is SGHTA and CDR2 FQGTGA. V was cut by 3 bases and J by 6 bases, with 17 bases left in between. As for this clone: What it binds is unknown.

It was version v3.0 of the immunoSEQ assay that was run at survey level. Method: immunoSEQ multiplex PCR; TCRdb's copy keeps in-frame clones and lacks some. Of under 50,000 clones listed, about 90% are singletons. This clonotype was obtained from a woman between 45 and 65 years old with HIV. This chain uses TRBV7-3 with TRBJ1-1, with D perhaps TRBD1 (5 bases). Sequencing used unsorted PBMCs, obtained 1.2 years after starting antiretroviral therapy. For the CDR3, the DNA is TGTGCCAGCAGCTTGGCGGGCAGGGCGAGCGCTGAAGCTTTCTTT. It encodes CASSLAGRASAEAFF.